This T cell receptor beta chain was identified during a study of blood T cell repertoires in COVID-19. Study overall: Samples representing acute and convalescent COVID-19 were sourced from the United States, Italy and Spain. T cells, B-cell-depleted T cells, or PBMCs provided the cDNA or gDNA that served as material.

Trimming stripped 5 bases from V and 5 bases from J, with 18 bases between. The CDR3 length is 15 residues. Germline values: CDR1 LNHDA, CDR2 SQIVND (reference sequence). Authors' methods: Reference gene primers were amplified, and this amplification served to estimate nucleated cell counts. Clones were sequenced by immunoSEQ multiplex PCR, and TCRdb holds only the in-frame ones, with some missing. The V and J calls and the clone size are those of that table, but D and trimming were determined from the DNA. The sample contains nearly 110,000 clones, 70% to 80% of which appear only once. The material sequenced was peripheral blood. The chain combines TRBV19 with TRBJ1-1; D not resolved. The sequence came from a human donor with acute or convalescent COVID-19. The donor label of this sample is uncertain. Here the CDR3 DNA reads TGTGCCAGTAGTCTCCCTAGGAGGGTAGGGACTGAAGCTTTCTTT. Protein product: CASSLPRRVGTEAFF.